One and the same sample provided the 6 T cell receptor beta chains below, sequenced in a study of T-cell reconstitution after alpha-beta-depleted transplantation in children. Construction of the TCRbeta library involved unique molecular identifiers. TCRdb analysed the PCR reads with MiXCR anew, one entry per CDR3 protein. The sample consists of around 490,000 distinct CDR3 sequences, about an eighth of them appearing once. The specimen was PBMCs, mostly from graft donor cells, collected 180 days after TCRalphabeta/CD19-depleted stem cell transplant. The receptor source for this set is a female patient between 2 and 15 years old who had a stem cell transplant for aplastic anemia, so the T cells may come from the graft donor.

The gene calls are TRBV3-1 and TRBJ2-1; D is undetermined. CDR3 length equals 12 residues. Germline V gene lookup returns CDR1 LGHDT and CDR2 YNNKEL (reference sequence). The V end was cut by 1 base, the J end by 5 bases, with 3 bases between. CDR3 residues: CASSQADNEQFF. DNA for the CDR3: TGTGCCAGCAGCCAAGCAGACAATGAGCAGTTCTTC.

In this sample, this clonotype turned up a few times. The chain joins TRBV6-5 to TRBJ2-2, with a tentative D call TRBD2 (6 bases). CDR3 length: 16 residues. Looked up from germline, CDR1 is MNHEY and CDR2 is SVGAGI. Trimming cost V 0 bases and J 7 bases, with 15 bases left between them. The CDR3, as DNA: TGTGCCAGCAGTTACTCGGTCCCGGGAGTGGTCGGGGAGCTGTTTTTT. This codes for CASSYSVPGVVGELFF.

The CDR3: CATGGTGVYNEQFF. DNA of the CDR3: TGTGCCACCGGCGGGACAGGGGTTTACAATGAGCAGTTCTTC. V and J are TRBV24-1 and TRBJ2-1, with TRBD1 identical over 10 bases. The germline CDR1 and CDR2 sequences are KGHDR and SFDVKD. The J segment lost 4 bases and the V segment lost 9 bases, leaving 5 bases of the junction unmatched. The CDR3 consists of 14 residues.

The V gene is TRBV20-1, the J gene TRBJ1-4; no reliable D call. The CDR3 covers 13 residues. V was shortened by 2 bases and J by 4 bases, with 8 bases between the two germline ends. The germline gives CDR1 DFQATT, CDR2 SNEGSKA (reference sequence). The CDR3 spells CSARRTVNEKLFF. The CDR3 DNA sequence: TGCAGTGCTAGAAGGACGGTTAATGAAAAACTGTTTTTT.

The chain uses TRBV20-1 and TRBJ2-1; TRBD2 matches 14 bases. CDR1 DFQATT and CDR2 SNEGSKA come from the germline V gene (reference sequence). CDR3 length: 17 residues. The junction had 11 bases not matched to a gene; V was cut back by 6 bases and J by 4 bases. This CDR3 reads CSAPPDGTSGSYNEQFF. In DNA, the CDR3 is TGCAGTGCCCCTCCGGACGGGACTAGCGGGAGTTACAATGAGCAGTTCTTC.

J is TRBJ2-6 and V is TRBV6-2 or TRBV6-3; D gene uncertain. The CDR3 length is 17 residues. The V end lost 3 bases, the J end lost 0 bases, and 12 bases lay between the germline ends. Germline loops: CDR1 MNHEY, CDR2 SVGEGT. The CDR3, as DNA: TGTGCCAGCAGTTATGCGACACGGTTCTCTGGGGCCAACGTCCTGACTTTC. Its protein product is CASSYATRFSGANVLTF.